These 19 T cell receptor beta chains came from one sample sequenced in a study of T cells after somatic rescue of genetic block. The protocol was immunoSEQ multiplex PCR, while the TCRdb copy is restricted to in-frame clones and leaves out a portion. The sample lists tens of thousands of clones; approximately 96% were seen once. The specimen was peripheral blood mononuclear cells (PBMCs). These receptors were taken from a child less than two years old.

V is TRBV27 and J is TRBJ2-1; TRBD2 aligns across 11 bases. Germline CDR1 MNHEY, CDR2 SMNVEV (reference sequence). The CDR3 contains 16 residues. Trimming took 2 bases from V and 7 from J; bases not matched to a gene: 7. The CDR3 protein is CASSLEGTSGWNEQFF. DNA for the CDR3: TGTGCCAGCAGTTTAGAAGGGACTAGCGGCTGGAATGAGCAGTTCTTC.

This clone was recorded only once. This chain links TRBV9 with TRBJ2-1; either TRBD1 or TRBD2 may supply D (5 bases each). The germline V and J ends were trimmed by 4 bases and 0 bases, with 17 bases remaining between them. Germline V gives CDR1 SGDLS, CDR2 YYNGEE. This CDR3 spans 17 amino acids. CDR3 sequence reads: CASSPEGQFSSYNEQFF. Here the CDR3 DNA reads TGTGCCAGCAGCCCAGAGGGGCAGTTTAGCTCCTACAATGAGCAGTTCTTC.

CDR3 sequence: CASSLIAEPRNSPLHF. The DNA of the CDR3 is TGCGCCAGCAGCTTGATCGCGGAACCCCGGAATTCACCCCTCCACTTT. The V gene is TRBV5-1, the J gene TRBJ1-6, with D uncertain. With 1 base removed from V and 7 bases from J, the gap between germline ends came to 15 bases. This CDR3 is built from 16 residues. Germline V lookup: CDR1 SGHRS, CDR2 YFSETQ.

The table lists this clone with a count of one. This chain links TRBV5-4 with TRBJ2-2; TRBD2 aligns across 7 bases. The CDR3 is 15 amino acids. CDR1 and CDR2 (germline): SGHNT, YYREEE (reference sequence). V was clipped by 1 base and J by 7 bases; unmatched bases: 7. The CDR3 nucleotides are TGTGCCAGCAGCTTGTGGCGGGAGCAAGGCGGGGAGCTGTTTTTT. Protein product: CASSLWREQGGELFF. Looking up the rest from reference TRBV5-4 and TRBJ2-2 gives the full variable domain: ETGVTQSPTHLIKTRGQQVTLRCSSQSGHNTVSWYQQALGQGPQFIFQYYREEENGRGNFPPRFSGLQFPNYSSELNVNALELDDSALYLCASSLWREQGGELFFGEGSRLTVL.

V usage is TRBV5-1 and J usage is TRBJ2-5; a possible D gene is TRBD2 (5 bases). V was clipped by 5 bases and J by 5 bases, with 13 bases between them. Germline values: CDR1 SGHRS, CDR2 YFSETQ. This CDR3 spans 13 amino acids. CDR3 sequence reads: CASRLWTSETQYF. DNA of the CDR3: TGCGCCAGCAGATTGTGGACTTCCGAGACCCAGTACTTC.

The chain uses TRBV19 and TRBJ2-3, with no clear D. Germline loops: CDR1 LNHDA, CDR2 SQIVND (reference sequence). There are 12 residues in the CDR3. Trimming cost V 6 bases and J 0 bases, with 4 bases left between them. In DNA, the CDR3 is TGTGCCAGTAGGGACAGCACAGATACGCAGTATTTT. Translated: CASRDSTDTQYF. The variable domain in full, with the rest retrieved from reference TRBV19 and TRBJ2-3, is DGGITQSPKYLFRKEGQNVTLSCEQNLNHDAMYWYRQDPGQGLRLIYYSQIVNDFQKGDIAEGYSVSREKKESFPLTVTSAQKNPTAFYLCASRDSTDTQYFGPGTRLTVL.

The sample holds a few counts of this clone. The genes are TRBV28 and TRBJ2-7; 7 nucleotides match TRBD2. Germline assignment: CDR1 MDHEN and CDR2 SYDVKM. The CDR3 runs to 12 residues. The trim removed 6 bases at V and 6 bases at J, leaving 5 bases unmatched. Here the CDR3 DNA reads TGTGCCAGCAGCAGCGGGATCAGCGAGCAGTACTTC. This codes for CASSSGISEQYF.

This clone is a singleton in its sample. The rearrangement links TRBV18 to TRBJ1-2, with D possibly matching TRBD1 (6 bases). The CDR3 extends over 14 amino acids. Trimming left V 2 bases short and J 8 bases short, with 15 bases between. The germline V gene has CDR1 KGHSH and CDR2 LQKENI. The CDR3 protein is CASSPAPGVNGYTF. CDR3 DNA sequence: TGTGCCAGCTCACCAGCCCCAGGGGTGAACGGCTACACCTTC.

The V gene is TRBV27, the J gene TRBJ1-5, with TRBD1 matching over 7 bases. From germline, CDR1 is MNHEY and CDR2 SMNVEV (reference sequence). The CDR3 spans 15 residues. J was trimmed by 1 base and V by 2 bases; bases with no gene match: 2. CDR3 protein: CASSLEGASNQPQHF. The DNA for the CDR3 is TGTGCCAGCAGTTTAGAGGGGGCGAGCAATCAGCCCCAGCATTTT.

This rearrangement joins TRBV19 to TRBJ2-7; TRBD1 might be the D (6 bases). The ends were cut back, 5 bases at V and 3 bases at J, with 11 bases in the middle. The CDR3 is 13 amino acids. The germline V gene has CDR1 LNHDA and CDR2 SQIVND (reference sequence). CDR3 residues: CASSGAGDYEQYF. The CDR3 nucleotides read TGTGCCAGTAGTGGGGCAGGGGACTACGAGCAGTACTTC.

This sequence joins TRBV2 and TRBJ1-5; D gene ambiguous. V shed 3 bases and J shed 5 bases, with 5 bases lying between them. Germline V gene lookup returns CDR1 SNHLY and CDR2 FYNNEI. CDR3 size: 12 residues. The CDR3 DNA sequence: TGTGCCAGCAGTGAGAGGGATCAGCCCCAGCATTTT. Its protein product is CASSERDQPQHF.

The rearrangement uses TRBV27 and TRBJ2-1; 9 nucleotides line up with TRBD2. Germline V CDR1 and CDR2: MNHEY, SMNVEV (reference sequence). Trimming at V came to 3 bases and at J to 3 bases, leaving 3 bases not matched to a gene. The CDR3 is 15 residues long. The CDR3, as DNA: TGTGCCAGCAGTTTGATTAGCGGGAGCTACAATGAGCAGTTCTTC. Protein sequence: CASSLISGSYNEQFF.

The chain employs TRBV9 and TRBJ2-3, with TRBD2 matching 12 bases. Per germline, CDR1 SGDLS and CDR2 YYNGEE. The junction had 9 bases not matched to a gene; V was cut back by 7 bases and J by 0 bases. This CDR3 is built from 17 residues. The CDR3: CASLPGTSGPSTDTQYF. In nucleotides, the CDR3 is TGTGCCAGCCTCCCCGGGACTAGCGGGCCTAGCACAGATACGCAGTATTTT.

V is TRBV5-1 and J is TRBJ2-5; D unclear. The V end was cut by 0 bases, the J end by 5 bases, with 8 bases between. There are 13 residues in the CDR3. Germline lookup yields CDR1 SGHRS and CDR2 YFSETQ. CDR3 sequence: CASSLEGRETQYF. DNA for the CDR3: TGCGCCAGCAGCTTGGAAGGGCGCGAGACCCAGTACTTC.

This sequence joins TRBV7-2 and TRBJ2-5; tentatively, D is TRBD1 (5 bases). The germline gives CDR1 SGHTA, CDR2 FQGNSA. The CDR3 runs 13 residues. The V end lost 4 bases, the J end lost 5 bases, and 11 bases lay between the germline ends. Here the CDR3 DNA reads TGTGCCAGCAGCTACCAGGGTGGGGAGACCCAGTACTTC. This gives the protein CASSYQGGETQYF.

The V and J genes are TRBV7-3 and TRBJ2-1; TRBD2 agrees at 14 bases. CDR3 length equals 16 residues. V gave up 5 bases and J gave up 6 bases; unmatched junction bases: 6. The germline V gene has CDR1 SGHTA and CDR2 FQGTGA. CDR3 sequence (DNA): TGTGCCAGCAGCCCGATGACTAGCGGGAGGGCCAATGAGCAGTTCTTC. This codes for CASSPMTSGRANEQFF.

The chain recombines TRBV5-8 with TRBJ2-5; TRBD1 aligns across 12 bases. V shed 4 bases, J shed 5 bases, and the junction held 6 bases outside the gene matches. Germline V gene lookup returns CDR1 SGHTS and CDR2 YDEGEE. The CDR3 is 15 amino acids. DNA of the CDR3: TGTGCCAGCAGCCTGGGACAGGGGGCAAGGGAGACCCAGTACTTC. The encoded protein is CASSLGQGARETQYF.

The chain employs TRBV28 and TRBJ1-5, with a possible D match to TRBD1 (6 bases). The CDR3 runs 12 residues. Looked up from germline, CDR1 is MDHEN and CDR2 is SYDVKM. V was pared by 3 bases and J by 6 bases, with 6 bases between. The CDR3 sequence: CASSLGAQPQHF. DNA for the CDR3: TGTGCCAGCAGTTTGGGGGCTCAGCCCCAGCATTTT.

The CDR3 region is CASIRQGSYEQYF. CDR3 nucleotides: TGTGCCAGCATTCGACAGGGCTCCTACGAGCAGTACTTC. The chain joins TRBV28 to TRBJ2-7; 7 bases agree with TRBD1. Germline V gene sequence: CDR1 MDHEN, CDR2 SYDVKM. Trimming took 7 bases from V and 0 from J; bases not matched to a gene: 3. This CDR3 contains 13 residues.